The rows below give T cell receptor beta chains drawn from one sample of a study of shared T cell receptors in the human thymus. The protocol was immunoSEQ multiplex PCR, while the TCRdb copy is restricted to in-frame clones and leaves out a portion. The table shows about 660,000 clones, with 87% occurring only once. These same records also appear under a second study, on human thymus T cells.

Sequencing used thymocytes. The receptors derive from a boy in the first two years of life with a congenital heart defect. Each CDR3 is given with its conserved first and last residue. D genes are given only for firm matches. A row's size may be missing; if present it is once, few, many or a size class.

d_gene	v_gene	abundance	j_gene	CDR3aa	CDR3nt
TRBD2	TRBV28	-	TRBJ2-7	CASSPPSGTTYEQYF	TGTGCCAGCAGTCCTCCTAGCGGGACAACCTACGAGCAGTACTTC
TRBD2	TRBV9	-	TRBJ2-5	CASSTLAGGPETQYF	TGTGCCAGCAGCACACTAGCGGGAGGGCCCGAGACCCAGTACTTC
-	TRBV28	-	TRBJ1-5	CASRRTGTGRQPQHF	TGTGCCAGCAGACGAACAGGGACGGGGCGTCAGCCCCAGCATTTT
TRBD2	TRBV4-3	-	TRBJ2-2	CASSQDRGVAGITGELFF	TGCGCCAGCAGCCAAGATCGCGGAGTAGCGGGGATAACCGGGGAGCTGTTTTTT
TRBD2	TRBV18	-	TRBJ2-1	CASSPSGLSGTYNEQFF	TGTGCCAGCTCACCAAGTGGACTAAGCGGGACCTACAATGAGCAGTTCTTC
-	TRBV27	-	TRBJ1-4	CASSAPGINEKLFF	TGTGCCAGCAGTGCACCAGGGATTAATGAAAAACTGTTTTTT
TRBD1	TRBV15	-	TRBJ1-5	CATSRQDRGRFQPQHF	TGTGCCACCAGCAGGCAAGACAGGGGGCGGTTTCAGCCCCAGCATTTT
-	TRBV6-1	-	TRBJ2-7	CASSEGVGTPYEQYF	TGTGCCAGCAGTGAAGGGGTCGGGACTCCTTACGAGCAGTACTTC
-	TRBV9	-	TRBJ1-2	CASSVDFWWEVGGRYPPPGYGYTF	TGTGCCAGCAGCGTAGATTTTTGGTGGGAGGTCGGGGGTCGCTATCCCCCCCCTGGCTATGGCTACACCTTC
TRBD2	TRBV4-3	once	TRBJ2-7	CASSPELAGSSYEQYF	TGCGCCAGCAGCCCCGAACTAGCGGGTAGCTCCTACGAGCAGTACTTC
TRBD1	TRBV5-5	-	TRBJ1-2	CASSDRDDGYTF	TGTGCCAGCAGTGACAGGGATGATGGCTACACCTTC
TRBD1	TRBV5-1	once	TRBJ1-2	CASMPGTGAPANYGYTF	TGCGCCAGCATGCCCGGGACAGGGGCTCCAGCTAACTATGGCTACACCTTC
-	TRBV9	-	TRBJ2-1	CASSVGRLSSYNEQFF	TGTGCCAGCAGCGTAGGTAGACTATCCTCCTACAATGAGCAGTTCTTC
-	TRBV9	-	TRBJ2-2	CASSVGLGGLNTGELFF	TGTGCCAGCAGCGTAGGCCTCGGGGGGCTGAACACCGGGGAGCTGTTTTTT
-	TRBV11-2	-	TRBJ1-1	CASSRGVRNTEAFF	TGTGCCAGCAGCCGAGGTGTGAGAAACACTGAAGCTTTCTTT
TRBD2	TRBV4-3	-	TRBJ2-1	CASSQDRNSGGESRDEQFF	TGCGCCAGCAGCCAAGATCGTAATAGCGGGGGGGAGAGTCGGGATGAGCAGTTCTTC
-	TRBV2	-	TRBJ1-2	CAMSGEYGYTF	TGTGCCATGTCAGGGGAGTATGGCTACACCTTC
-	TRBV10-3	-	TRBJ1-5	CAISASLYRTVNSNQPQHF	TGTGCCATCAGTGCTTCGTTATACCGGACAGTTAATAGCAATCAGCCCCAGCATTTT
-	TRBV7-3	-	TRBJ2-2	CASSRNGGTGELFF	TGTGCCAGCAGCCGCAACGGGGGAACCGGGGAGCTGTTTTTT
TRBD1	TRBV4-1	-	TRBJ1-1	CASSQGSVQGTEAFF	TGCGCCAGCAGCCAAGGTTCGGTACAGGGGACTGAAGCTTTCTTT
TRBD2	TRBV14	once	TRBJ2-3	CASSQDLRGGALDTQYF	TGTGCCAGCAGCCAAGATCTACGCGGGGGGGCATTGGATACGCAGTATTTT
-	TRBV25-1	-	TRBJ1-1	CASSAWTALTEAFF	TGTGCCAGCAGTGCGTGGACAGCGCTTACTGAAGCTTTCTTT
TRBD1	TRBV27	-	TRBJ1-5	CASSHLLGQGHQPQHF	TGTGCCAGCAGTCACCTATTGGGACAGGGTCATCAGCCCCAGCATTTT
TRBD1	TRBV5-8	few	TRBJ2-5	CASSLAGQGAWETQYF	TGTGCCAGCAGCTTGGCGGGACAGGGGGCATGGGAGACCCAGTACTTC
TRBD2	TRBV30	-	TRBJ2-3	CAWWASSGRGTDTQYF	TGTGCCTGGTGGGCCTCTAGCGGGAGGGGCACAGATACGCAGTATTTT
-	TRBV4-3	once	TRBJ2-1	CASSQDTPHDEQFF	TGCGCCAGCAGCCAAGATACACCACACGATGAGCAGTTCTTC
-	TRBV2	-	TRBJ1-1	CASSEAFDRYYPAFF	TGTGCCAGCAGTGAAGCCTTCGACAGGTACTATCCAGCTTTCTTT
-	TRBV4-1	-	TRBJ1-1	CASSRKGVIGYDTEAFF	TGCGCCAGCAGCCGAAAAGGGGTAATAGGGTATGACACTGAAGCTTTCTTT
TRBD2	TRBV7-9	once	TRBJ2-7	CASSLREGEQYF	TGTGCCAGCAGCTTACGGGAGGGCGAGCAGTACTTC
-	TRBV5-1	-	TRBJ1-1	CASSLSRENTEAFF	TGCGCCAGCAGCTTGTCCAGGGAGAACACTGAAGCTTTCTTT
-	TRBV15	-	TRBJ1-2	CATSAGENYGYTF	TGTGCCACCTCCGCGGGAGAGAACTATGGCTACACCTTC
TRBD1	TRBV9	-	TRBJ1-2	CASSVEPGTGGLIGGYTF	TGTGCCAGCAGCGTAGAGCCCGGGACAGGGGGCCTAATCGGTGGCTACACCTTC
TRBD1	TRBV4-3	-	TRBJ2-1	CASSQGTGGTVNEQFF	TGCGCCAGCAGCCAGGGGACAGGGGGGACGGTCAATGAGCAGTTCTTC
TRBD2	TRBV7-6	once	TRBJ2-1	CASSPTSGGYSRHEQFF	TGTGCCAGCAGCCCTACTAGCGGGGGTTACTCGCGGCATGAGCAGTTCTTC
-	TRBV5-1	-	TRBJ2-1	CASSLTDSYNEQFF	TGCGCCAGCAGCTTAACGGACAGCTACAATGAGCAGTTCTTC
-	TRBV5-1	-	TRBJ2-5	CASSFRDFQETQYF	TGCGCCAGCAGCTTTAGGGACTTTCAAGAGACCCAGTACTTC
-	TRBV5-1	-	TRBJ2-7	CASSAHPERSSYEQYF	TGCGCCAGCAGCGCACACCCTGAGCGGAGCTCCTACGAGCAGTACTTC
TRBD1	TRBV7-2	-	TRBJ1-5	CASSLEGTDLSNQPQHF	TGTGCCAGCAGCTTAGAAGGGACAGACCTTAGCAATCAGCCCCAGCATTTT
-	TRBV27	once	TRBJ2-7	CASSPNTGATYEQYF	TGTGCCAGCAGCCCTAATACGGGAGCTACCTACGAGCAGTACTTC
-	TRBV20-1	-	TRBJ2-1	CSAPQGLRQFF	TGCAGTGCTCCCCAGGGGTTGCGGCAGTTCTTC
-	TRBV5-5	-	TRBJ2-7	CASSLAGLHYEQYF	TGTGCCAGCAGCTTGGCGGGGTTACACTACGAGCAGTACTTC
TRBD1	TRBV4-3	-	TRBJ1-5	CASSQDRAGQDGYQPQHF	TGCGCCAGCAGCCAAGATAGGGCAGGACAGGATGGGTATCAGCCCCAGCATTTT
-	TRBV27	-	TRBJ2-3	CASSSLSTDTQYF	TGTGCCAGCAGTTCCCTTAGTACAGATACGCAGTATTTT
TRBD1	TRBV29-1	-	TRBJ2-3	CSNTGTVTDTQYF	TGCAGCAACACCGGGACAGTTACAGATACGCAGTATTTT
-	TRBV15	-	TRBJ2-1	CATSRGRGGSYNEQFF	TGTGCCACCAGCAGAGGGCGTGGAGGCTCCTACAATGAGCAGTTCTTC